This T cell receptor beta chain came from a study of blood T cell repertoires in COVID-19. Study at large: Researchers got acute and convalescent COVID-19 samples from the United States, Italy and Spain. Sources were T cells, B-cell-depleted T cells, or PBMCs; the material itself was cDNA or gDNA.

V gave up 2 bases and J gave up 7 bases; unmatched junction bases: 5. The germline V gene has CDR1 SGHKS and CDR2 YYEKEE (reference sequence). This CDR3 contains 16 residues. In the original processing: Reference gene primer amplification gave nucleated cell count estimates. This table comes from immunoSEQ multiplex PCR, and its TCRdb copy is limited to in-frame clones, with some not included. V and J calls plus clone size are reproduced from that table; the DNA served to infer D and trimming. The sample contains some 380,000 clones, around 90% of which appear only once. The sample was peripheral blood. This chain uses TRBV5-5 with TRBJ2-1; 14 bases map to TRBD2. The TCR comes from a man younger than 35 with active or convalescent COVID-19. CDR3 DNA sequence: TGTGCCAGCAGCTTTTGGGGACTAGCGGGAGTGAATGAGCAGTTCTTC. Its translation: CASSFWGLAGVNEQFF.